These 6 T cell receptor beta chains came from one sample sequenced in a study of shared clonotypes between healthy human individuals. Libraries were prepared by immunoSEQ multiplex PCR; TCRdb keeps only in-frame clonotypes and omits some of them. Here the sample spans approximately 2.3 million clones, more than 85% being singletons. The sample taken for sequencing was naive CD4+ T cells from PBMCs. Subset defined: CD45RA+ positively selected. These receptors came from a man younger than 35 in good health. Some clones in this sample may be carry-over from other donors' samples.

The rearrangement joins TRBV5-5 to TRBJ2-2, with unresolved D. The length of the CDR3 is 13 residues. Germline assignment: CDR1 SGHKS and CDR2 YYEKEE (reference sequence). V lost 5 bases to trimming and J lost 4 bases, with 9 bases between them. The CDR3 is CASRPDGTGELFF. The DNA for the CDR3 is TGTGCCAGCAGACCCGACGGCACCGGGGAGCTGTTTTTT.

CDR3 residues: CASGTQGRGPYEQYF. CDR3 bases: TGTGCCAGCGGAACTCAGGGAAGAGGTCCCTACGAGCAGTACTTC. The chain couples TRBV19 to TRBJ2-7; tentatively, D is TRBD1 (5 bases). The V end was cut by 9 bases, the J end by 2 bases, with 20 bases between. Germline CDR1 is LNHDA and CDR2 is SQIVND (reference sequence). The CDR3 contains 15 residues.

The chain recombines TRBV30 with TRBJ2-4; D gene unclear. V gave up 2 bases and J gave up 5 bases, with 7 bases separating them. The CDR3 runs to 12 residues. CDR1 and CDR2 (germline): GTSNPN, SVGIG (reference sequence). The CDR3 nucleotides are TGTGCCTGGAGTTTGTCCCAAAACATTCAGTACTTC. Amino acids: CAWSLSQNIQYF.

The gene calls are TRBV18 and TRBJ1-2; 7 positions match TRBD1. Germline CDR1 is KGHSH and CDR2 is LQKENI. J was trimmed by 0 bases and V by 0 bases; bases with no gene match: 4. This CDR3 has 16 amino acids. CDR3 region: CASSPPNRGPNYGYTF. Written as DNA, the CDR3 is TGTGCCAGCTCACCACCGAACAGGGGCCCTAACTATGGCTACACCTTC.

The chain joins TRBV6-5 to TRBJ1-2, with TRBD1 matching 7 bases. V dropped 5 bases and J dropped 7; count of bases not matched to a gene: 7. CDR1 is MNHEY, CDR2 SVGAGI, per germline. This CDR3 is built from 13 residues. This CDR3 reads CASSPGAGGGYTF. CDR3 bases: TGTGCCAGCAGTCCCGGGGCAGGGGGTGGCTACACCTTC.

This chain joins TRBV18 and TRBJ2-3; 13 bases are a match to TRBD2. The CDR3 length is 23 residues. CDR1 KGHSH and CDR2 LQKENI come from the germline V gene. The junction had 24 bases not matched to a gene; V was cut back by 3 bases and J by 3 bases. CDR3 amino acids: CASSPAGLPGLAGQPTTTDTQYF. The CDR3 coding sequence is TGTGCCAGCTCACCGGCGGGTCTACCGGGACTAGCGGGACAACCGACAACTACAGATACGCAGTATTTT.